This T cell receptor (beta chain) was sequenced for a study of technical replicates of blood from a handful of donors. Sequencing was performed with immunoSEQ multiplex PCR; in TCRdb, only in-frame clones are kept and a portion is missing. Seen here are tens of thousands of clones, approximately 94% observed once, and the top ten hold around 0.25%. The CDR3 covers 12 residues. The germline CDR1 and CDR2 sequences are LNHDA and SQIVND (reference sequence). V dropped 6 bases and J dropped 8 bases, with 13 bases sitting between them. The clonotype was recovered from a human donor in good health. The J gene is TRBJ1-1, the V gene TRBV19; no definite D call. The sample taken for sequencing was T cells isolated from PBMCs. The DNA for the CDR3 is TGTGCCAGTAGCAGGAGGTGGGGAGAAGCTTTCTTT. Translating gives CASSRRWGEAFF.